Listed below are T cell receptor beta chains from one sample, sequenced in a study of T cells in localized non-small cell lung cancer. Sequencing was performed with immunoSEQ multiplex PCR; in TCRdb, only in-frame clones are kept and a portion is missing. This sample has tens of thousands of clones; approximately 84% occur once, and the top ten carry over 2.5%. The sequencing here drew on peripheral blood, taken before any cancer treatment. These receptors were obtained from a man between 40 and 69 years old with stage I lung adenocarcinoma. Each CDR3 is given with its conserved first and last residue. D genes are given only for firm matches. Clone size is given for some rows only: seen once, a few or many times, or a class if the clone is expanded.

-	-	TRBJ1-5	TRBV18	15	TGTGCCAGCTCACCAGTAGGTAAAGGGGATCAGCCCCAGCATTTT	CASSPVGKGDQPQHF
-	TRBD1	TRBJ2-4	TRBV10-3	15	TGTGCCATCAGTGATTCAGGGGGTTCTGGTAACATTCAGTACTTC	CAISDSGGSGNIQYF
-	TRBD1	TRBJ1-2	TRBV7-9	13	TGTGCCAGCAGCCTGACAGGGATAGGTGGCTACACCTTC	CASSLTGIGGYTF
-	-	TRBJ2-2	TRBV29-1	16	TGCAGCGTTGAAGTGGGAAACTTAGCGAACACCGGGGAGCTGTTTTTT	CSVEVGNLANTGELFF
-	TRBD1	TRBJ2-1	TRBV18	15	TGTGCCAGCTCATTTCAAGGGGGCCATGGCAATGAGCAGTTCTTC	CASSFQGGHGNEQFF
medium-sized	-	TRBJ1-2	TRBV19	12	TGTGCCAGTAGTATAGTCGGGTCTGGCTACACCTTC	CASSIVGSGYTF
-	-	TRBJ2-1	TRBV5-8	16	TGTGCCAGCAGCTTGGCCATAGGGAGCTCCTACAATGAGCAGTTCTTC	CASSLAIGSSYNEQFF
-	-	TRBJ2-7	TRBV29-1	13	TGCAGCGTTGAATTTGGGAGCTCCTACGAGCAGTACTTC	CSVEFGSSYEQYF
medium-sized	TRBD2	TRBJ2-7	TRBV7-2	15	TGTGCCAGCAGCTTAAAGGGCGGGAGCTCCTACGAGCAGTACTTC	CASSLKGGSSYEQYF
once	-	TRBJ2-3	TRBV7-8	13	TGTGCCAGCAGCCACAGGGTAACAGATACGCAGTATTTT	CASSHRVTDTQYF
-	-	TRBJ2-1	TRBV5-1	18	TGCGCCAGCAGCTTGATCCCAACCAACGGGGGCGGGTTGGATGAGCAGTTCTTC	CASSLIPTNGGGLDEQFF
-	-	TRBJ1-4	TRBV7-9	15	TGTGCCAGCAGACGGAATCAGGGTGGATATGAAAAACTGTTTTTT	CASRRNQGGYEKLFF
-	TRBD2	TRBJ2-1	TRBV7-2	16	TGTGCCAGCAGCTTGTCGACTAGCTGGGTCTTCGATGAGCAGTTCTTC	CASSLSTSWVFDEQFF
-	TRBD1	TRBJ1-1	TRBV7-9	16	TGTGCCAGCAGCTTCTCCGGGACAGGGATCCGGACTGAAGCTTTCTTT	CASSFSGTGIRTEAFF
few	-	TRBJ2-3	TRBV29-1	14	TGCAGCGTTGTTTCCAGGGTAGGGGCAGATACGCAGTATTTT	CSVVSRVGADTQYF
-	-	TRBJ1-1	TRBV5-1	15	TGCGCCAGCAGCTTGGTCGACTCCCGGAACACTGAAGCTTTCTTT	CASSLVDSRNTEAFF
-	TRBD1	TRBJ2-3	TRBV5-6	15	TGTGCCAGCAGCTGGGGGGACAGGGATACAGATACGCAGTATTTT	CASSWGDRDTDTQYF
-	TRBD1	TRBJ2-1	TRBV9	15	TGTGCCAGCAGCTTACAGGGGAACTCCTACAATGAGCAGTTCTTC	CASSLQGNSYNEQFF
-	-	TRBJ1-5	TRBV5-8	19	TGTGCCAGCAGCCTGAAAACCTTCTCAGGGAAGGAAGGAAATCAGCCCCAGCATTTT	CASSLKTFSGKEGNQPQHF
once	TRBD1	TRBJ1-1	TRBV14	15	TGTGCCAGCAGCCTCCGACAGGGCCTGAACACTGAAGCTTTCTTT	CASSLRQGLNTEAFF
few	TRBD1	TRBJ1-2	TRBV6-1	15	TGTGCCAGCAGTGAAGCGGGAGACAGGGGCCGTGGCTACACCTTC	CASSEAGDRGRGYTF
-	-	TRBJ2-2	TRBV7-3	16	TGTGCCAGCAGCCAATCCGGGACACAGAACACCGGGGAGCTGTTTTTT	CASSQSGTQNTGELFF
-	-	TRBJ2-5	TRBV5-8	20	TGTGCCAGCAGTTCCCGACGAGGAATTCACAGGGCCTCAGCGCAAGAGACCCAGTACTTC	CASSSRRGIHRASAQETQYF
-	-	TRBJ1-1	TRBV5-4	14	TGTGCCAGCAGCTTTCGGGGGAGGGGCACTGAAGCTTTCTTT	CASSFRGRGTEAFF
-	-	TRBJ2-7	TRBV11-2	15	TGTGCCAGCAGCTTTAATAGGGCTGTCTGGTACGAGCAGTACTTC	CASSFNRAVWYEQYF
-	TRBD2	TRBJ2-3	TRBV18	15	TGTGCCAGCTCACAGCGGGGCGGCGGCACAGATACGCAGTATTTT	CASSQRGGGTDTQYF
-	TRBD1	TRBJ2-7	TRBV7-9	14	TGTGCCAGCAGCTCCCCAAGGACAGGGGACGAGCAGTACTTC	CASSSPRTGDEQYF
few	-	TRBJ1-2	TRBV5-8	13	TGTGCCAGCAGCTTGGAAGACCGGGGGGTCTACACCTTC	CASSLEDRGVYTF
-	TRBD2	TRBJ2-7	TRBV6-1	18	TGTGCCAGCAGTGAAGCCCACGGGCGTCTAGCGGGATTTGGAGAGCAGTACTTC	CASSEAHGRLAGFGEQYF
-	-	TRBJ2-3	TRBV19	16	TGTGCCAGTAGTATCGGGGGGCAGGGAAGACGTGATACGCAGTATTTT	CASSIGGQGRRDTQYF
-	TRBD1	TRBJ2-7	TRBV6-1	12	TGTGCCATCCGGGACAGGTTCTACGAGCAGTACTTC	CAIRDRFYEQYF
-	TRBD1	TRBJ2-7	TRBV6-5	15	TGTGCCAGCAGAAAAACCGGGACAGCAACCTACGAGCAGTACTTC	CASRKTGTATYEQYF
-	-	TRBJ2-3	TRBV30	14	TGTGCCTGGGGAGGTAGGACTCACACAGATACGCAGTATTTT	CAWGGRTHTDTQYF
-	TRBD2	TRBJ2-3	TRBV4-1	16	TGCGCCAGCAGCCCGGCGTTAGCGGGGGGCCCAGATACGCAGTATTTT	CASSPALAGGPDTQYF
-	-	TRBJ1-5	TRBV7-2	16	TGTGCCAGCAGCTTGGAATCGGGACTCATCAATCAGCCCCAGCATTTT	CASSLESGLINQPQHF
-	-	TRBJ1-2	TRBV6-6	12	TGTGCCAGCAGCCGACGACAGAGCGGCTACACCTTC	CASSRRQSGYTF
many	-	TRBJ1-1	TRBV29-1	13	TGCAGCGTTAATTATCCGGGAGAAGTAATGACTTTCTTT	CSVNYPGEVMTFF
-	-	TRBJ1-2	TRBV6-1	13	TGTGCCAGCAGTGAACAGGGTATCTATGGCTACACCTTC	CASSEQGIYGYTF
once	TRBD2	TRBJ2-1	TRBV7-6	15	TGTGCCAGCAGCGCGCGACTAGCGGAAAAGGGTGAGCAGTTCTTC	CASSARLAEKGEQFF
-	-	TRBJ2-1	TRBV19	16	TGTGCCAGTAGTATAACTGGACTAGGGGGAGCAGGTGAGCAGTTCTTC	CASSITGLGGAGEQFF
-	TRBD2	TRBJ2-5	TRBV7-7	15	TGTGCTAGCAGCTTTAGCGGGGGACTCCAAGAGACCCAGTACTTC	CASSFSGGLQETQYF
-	TRBD1	TRBJ2-7	TRBV5-1	15	TGCGCCAGCAGCTTGGTGGTGGACAGGTTTAACGAGCAGTACTTC	CASSLVVDRFNEQYF
few	TRBD1	TRBJ2-7	TRBV27	14	TGTGCCAGCTGGGCGTCAGGGGGCCCCTACGAGCAGTACTTC	CASWASGGPYEQYF
-	TRBD2	TRBJ2-3	TRBV4-1	15	TGCGCCAGCAGCCAACTAGCGGGAGAGCTAGATACGCAGTATTTT	CASSQLAGELDTQYF
-	-	TRBJ2-7	TRBV18	12	TGTGCCAGCTCACAACCCCCTAACGAGCAGTACTTC	CASSQPPNEQYF
-	TRBD2	TRBJ2-7	TRBV27	15	TGTGCCAGCACAAATCGACTAGCGGGAGCCTACGAGCAGTACTTC	CASTNRLAGAYEQYF
-	TRBD2	TRBJ2-1	TRBV5-6	15	TGTGCCAGCAGCTTGGCCCTAGCGGGGAACAATGAGCAGTTCTTC	CASSLALAGNNEQFF
-	-	TRBJ1-4	TRBV2	12	TGTGCCAGCAGTGCCGACGATGAAAAACTGTTTTTT	CASSADDEKLFF
-	-	TRBJ1-2	TRBV6-1	14	TGTGCCAGCAGTGATCAGGGACTATACTATGGCTACACCTTC	CASSDQGLYYGYTF
-	TRBD2	TRBJ2-1	TRBV11-2	14	TGTGCCAGCAGCCGGGAGGGGGGGCGCTGGGAGCAGTTCTTC	CASSREGGRWEQFF
-	TRBD1	TRBJ1-2	TRBV13	14	TGTGCCAGCAGCTTGGGAACAGGGGGCCGTGGCTACACCTTC	CASSLGTGGRGYTF
-	TRBD1	TRBJ1-4	TRBV10-3	15	TGTGCCATCAGTGGGGACAGGGCAACTAATGAAAAACTGTTTTTT	CAISGDRATNEKLFF
-	-	TRBJ2-3	TRBV2	18	TGTGCCAGCAGGCTACCACTCCCCAAGACAGGAAGCACAGATACGCAGTATTTT	CASRLPLPKTGSTDTQYF